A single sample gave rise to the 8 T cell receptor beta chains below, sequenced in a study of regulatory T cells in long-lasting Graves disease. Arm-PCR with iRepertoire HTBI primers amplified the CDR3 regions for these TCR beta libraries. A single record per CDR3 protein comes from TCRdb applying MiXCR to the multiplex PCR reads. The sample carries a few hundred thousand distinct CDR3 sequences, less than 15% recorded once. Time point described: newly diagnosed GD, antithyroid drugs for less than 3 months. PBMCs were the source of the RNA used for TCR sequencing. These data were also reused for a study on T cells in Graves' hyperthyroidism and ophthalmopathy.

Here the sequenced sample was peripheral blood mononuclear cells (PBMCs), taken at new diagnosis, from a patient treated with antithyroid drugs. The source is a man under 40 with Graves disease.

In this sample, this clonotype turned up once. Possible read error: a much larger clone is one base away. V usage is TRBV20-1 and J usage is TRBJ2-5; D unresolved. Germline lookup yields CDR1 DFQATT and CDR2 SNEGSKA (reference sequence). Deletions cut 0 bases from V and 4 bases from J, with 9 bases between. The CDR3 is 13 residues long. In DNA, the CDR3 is TGCAGTGCTAGAGAAGTCTCGCGAGAGACCCAGTACTTC. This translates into CSAREVSRETQYF.

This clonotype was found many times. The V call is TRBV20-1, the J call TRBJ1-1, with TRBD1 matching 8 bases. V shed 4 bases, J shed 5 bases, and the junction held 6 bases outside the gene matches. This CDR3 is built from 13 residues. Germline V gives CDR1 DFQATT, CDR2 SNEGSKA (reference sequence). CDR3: CSATPGGRTEAFF. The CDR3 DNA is TGCAGTGCTACCCCAGGGGGCCGAACTGAAGCTTTCTTT.

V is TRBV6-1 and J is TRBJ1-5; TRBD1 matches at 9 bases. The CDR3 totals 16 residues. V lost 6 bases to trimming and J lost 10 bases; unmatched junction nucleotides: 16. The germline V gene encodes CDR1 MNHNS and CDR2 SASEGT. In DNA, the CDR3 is TGTGCCAGCAGCCCGAAAGACAGGGGGATATGGCTACCCCAGCATTTT. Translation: CASSPKDRGIWLPQHF.

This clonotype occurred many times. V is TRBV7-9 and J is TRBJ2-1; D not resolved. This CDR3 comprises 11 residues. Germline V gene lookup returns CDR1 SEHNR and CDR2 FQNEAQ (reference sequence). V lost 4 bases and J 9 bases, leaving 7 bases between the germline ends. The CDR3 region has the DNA TGTGCCAGCAGCTCCCATATTGAGCAGTTCTTC. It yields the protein CASSSHIEQFF. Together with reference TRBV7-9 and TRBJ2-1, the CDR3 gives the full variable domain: DTGVSQNPRHKITKRGQNVTFRCDPISEHNRLYWYRQTLGQGPEFLTYFQNEAQLEKSRLLSDRFSAERPKGSFSTLEIQRTEQGDSAMYLCASSSHIEQFFGPGTRLTVL.

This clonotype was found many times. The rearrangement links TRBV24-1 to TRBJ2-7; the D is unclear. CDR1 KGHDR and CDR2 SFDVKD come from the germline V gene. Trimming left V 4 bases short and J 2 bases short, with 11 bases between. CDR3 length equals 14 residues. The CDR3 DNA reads TGTGCCACCAGTGACCCTGACGGAGCCTACGAGCAGTACTTC. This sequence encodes CATSDPDGAYEQYF.

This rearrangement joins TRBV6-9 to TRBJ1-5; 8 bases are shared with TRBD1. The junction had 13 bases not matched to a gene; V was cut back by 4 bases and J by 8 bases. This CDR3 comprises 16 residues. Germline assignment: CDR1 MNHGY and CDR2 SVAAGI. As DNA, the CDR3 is TGTGCCAGCAGTTCATATGGCACCAGGGGGCTAAAGCCCCAGCATTTT. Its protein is CASSSYGTRGLKPQHF.

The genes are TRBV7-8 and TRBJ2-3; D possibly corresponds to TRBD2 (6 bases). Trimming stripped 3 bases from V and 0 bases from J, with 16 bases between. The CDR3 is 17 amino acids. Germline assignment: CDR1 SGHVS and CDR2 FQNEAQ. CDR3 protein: CASSLTARGTSTDTQYF. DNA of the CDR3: TGTGCCAGCAGCTTGACGGCTCGCGGGACTAGCACAGATACGCAGTATTTT.

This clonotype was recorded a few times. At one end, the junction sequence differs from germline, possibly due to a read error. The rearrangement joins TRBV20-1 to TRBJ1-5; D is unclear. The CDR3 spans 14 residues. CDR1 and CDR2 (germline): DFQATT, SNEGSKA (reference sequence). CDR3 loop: CSARVSGSSQPQHF. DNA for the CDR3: TGCAGTGCTAGAGTTTCCGGGAGCAGTCAGCCCCAGCATTTT.